The clone carrying this TCR beta chain has just a few counts. The antigen is not known. CDR3 length equals 20 residues. The V end lost 0 bases, the J end lost 0 bases, and 21 bases lay between the germline ends. Looked up from germline, CDR1 is LNHDA and CDR2 is SQIVND (reference sequence). The data originate from a study of T cells in Graves' hyperthyroidism and ophthalmopathy. The study, taken as a whole, reports: In the blood, most expanded thyroid clonotypes above 0.001 appeared as well.

Diagnoses were made from clinical symptoms, serum measures (thyroxine and TRAb), thyroid ultrasound and orbital computed tomography. About 10 ml of fresh peripheral blood supplied the PBMCs. RNA transcripts provided the source from which TCR beta CDR3 regions were amplified. A set of HTBI primers served as the primers for a first-round RT-PCR of the TCR CDR3. TCRdb independently ran MiXCR on the multiplex PCR reads; one entry per CDR3 protein. Of about 250,000 distinct CDR3 sequences listed, around 22% were seen once; the top ten hold around 60%. The TCR originated in a man younger than 45 with Graves' ophthalmopathy. V gene TRBV19 combines with J gene TRBJ1-5, with a possible D match to TRBD1 (6 bases). The material sequenced was blood. The DNA for the CDR3 is TGTGCCAGTAGTATAGATCGGGAAGGGGGGCAGTCGGCTAGCAATCAGCCCCAGCATTTT. Translated, it gives CASSIDREGGQSASNQPQHF.